Each of the 11 T cell receptor beta chains below was sequenced from the same sample in a study of cytomegalovirus exposure and HLA in healthy donors. PCR employed 60 Vbeta and 13 Jbeta primers. Repertoires were generated with immunoSEQ multiplex PCR, while TCRdb's copy carries only in-frame clones and drops some. The sample has around 140,000 clones; more than 60% are singletons. Material for sequencing was PBMCs. These receptors all stem from a female donor in good health and CMV-seronegative.

There are a few counts of this clone. The genes are TRBV11-3 and TRBJ1-1; D is ambiguous. Germline assignment: CDR1 SGHNT and CDR2 YENEEA. V lost 4 bases and J 4 bases, leaving 13 bases between the germline ends. This CDR3 has 14 amino acids. Written as DNA, the CDR3 is TGTGCCAGCAGCTCCCCCAGGAGGCCCACTGAAGCTTTCTTT. It is translated as CASSSPRRPTEAFF.

This chain joins TRBV11-2 and TRBJ1-1, with no clear D. The germline gives CDR1 SGHAT, CDR2 FQNNGV. Trimming removed 4 bases from V and 3 bases from J, with 9 bases in between. There are 13 residues in the CDR3. CDR3 loop: CASSSETDTEAFF. The DNA of the CDR3 is TGTGCCAGCAGCTCCGAAACAGACACTGAAGCTTTCTTT.

The table lists this clone with many counts. The chain links TRBV7-8 to TRBJ2-7, with 8 nucleotides matching TRBD1. From germline, CDR1 is SGHVS and CDR2 FQNEAQ. Germline trimming cut 5 bases from V and 3 bases from J; bases unmatched to any gene: 6. The CDR3 consists of 14 residues. The CDR3 bases are TGTGCCAGCAGCACTACCGGGACAGGCTACGAGCAGTACTTC. Translated, it gives CASSTTGTGYEQYF. The full variable domain, completed using reference TRBV7-8 and TRBJ2-7, is GAGVSQSPRYKVAKRGQDVALRCDPISGHVSLFWYQQALGQGPEFLTYFQNEAQLDKSGLPSDRFFAERPEGSVSTLKIQRTQQEDSAVYLCASSTTGTGYEQYFGPGTRLTVT.

V gene TRBV13 combines with J gene TRBJ2-1; 12 nucleotides match TRBD2. Trimming removed 2 bases from V and 3 bases from J; junction bases left unmatched: 5. Germline V gene sequence: CDR1 PRHDT, CDR2 FYEKMQ (reference sequence). The CDR3 sequence is 17 residues long. DNA of the CDR3: TGTGCCAGCAGCTTAACTAGCGGGAGGAGCCTCTACAATGAGCAGTTCTTC. It yields the protein CASSLTSGRSLYNEQFF.

The J gene is TRBJ1-1, the V gene TRBV7-6; D remains ambiguous. V was cut by 5 bases and J by 4 bases, with 11 bases left in between. Germline V CDR1 and CDR2: SGHVS, FNYEAQ. The CDR3 sequence is 13 residues long. The CDR3: CASSLPTSTEAFF. CDR3 DNA: TGTGCCAGCAGCCTGCCCACGAGCACTGAAGCTTTCTTT.

V is TRBV5-4 and J is TRBJ1-6; maybe TRBD1 (5 bases). The ends were cut back, 5 bases at V and 6 bases at J, with 18 bases in the middle. The CDR3 loop spans 16 amino acids. Germline V gene lookup returns CDR1 SGHNT and CDR2 YYREEE (reference sequence). Written as DNA, the CDR3 is TGTGCCAGCAGGCACCAACTTCAGGGTCTTAATTCACCCCTCCACTTT. It translates to CASRHQLQGLNSPLHF. The whole variable domain, filled in from reference TRBV5-4 and TRBJ1-6, reads ETGVTQSPTHLIKTRGQQVTLRCSSQSGHNTVSWYQQALGQGPQFIFQYYREEENGRGNFPPRFSGLQFPNYSSELNVNALELDDSALYLCASRHQLQGLNSPLHFGNGTRLTVT.

This chain joins TRBV2 and TRBJ1-4, with 9 nucleotides matching TRBD1. This CDR3 is built from 15 residues. Germline V gene sequence: CDR1 SNHLY, CDR2 FYNNEI. V lost 5 bases and J lost 6; bases outside the gene matches: 7. This CDR3 is CASSSPGQGDEKLFF. The CDR3 nucleotides are TGTGCCAGCAGTTCCCCGGGACAGGGTGATGAAAAACTGTTTTTT. Variable domain in full (rest from reference TRBV2 and TRBJ1-4): EPEVTQTPSHQVTQMGQEVILRCVPISNHLYFYWYRQILGQKVEFLVSFYNNEISEKSEIFDDQFSVERPDGSNFTLKIRSTKLEDSAMYFCASSSPGQGDEKLFFGSGTQLSVL.

The V call is TRBV13, the J call TRBJ2-2; D might be TRBD1 (5 bases). Germline CDR1 reads PRHDT; CDR2 reads FYEKMQ (reference sequence). The V and J ends lost 6 bases and 0 bases respectively, with 14 bases between them. There are 16 residues in the CDR3. The DNA for the CDR3 is TGTGCCAGCAGGGGTAGGGGCAGCGCGAACACCGGGGAGCTGTTTTTT. Amino acids: CASRGRGSANTGELFF.

V usage is TRBV6-1 and J usage is TRBJ1-1; 7 nucleotides align to TRBD1. CDR3 length: 14 amino acids. CDR1 is MNHNS, CDR2 SASEGT, per germline. V was pared by 2 bases and J by 1 base, with 1 base of the junction left unmatched. The CDR3 bases are TGTGCCAGCAGTGAATACAGGGGGAACACTGAAGCTTTCTTT. It codes for CASSEYRGNTEAFF.

This clone appeared a few times. This sequence joins TRBV6-5 and TRBJ2-7, with D possibly matching TRBD1 (6 bases). The CDR3 totals 14 residues. The germline V and J ends were trimmed by 6 bases and 3 bases, with 15 bases remaining between them. CDR1 and CDR2 (germline): MNHEY, SVGAGI. CDR3 amino acids: CASSARGQSYEQYF. CDR3 coding DNA: TGTGCCAGCAGCGCGCGTGGACAGAGCTACGAGCAGTACTTC.

There are a few counts of this clone. The rearrangement uses TRBV4-1 and TRBJ1-4; 11 bases are a match to TRBD1. This CDR3 spans 18 amino acids. V lost 1 base to trimming and J lost 0 bases; unmatched junction nucleotides: 4. Germline values: CDR1 MGHRA, CDR2 YSYEKL. The CDR3 reads CASSQGAGQGATNEKLFF. CDR3 DNA sequence: TGCGCCAGCAGCCAAGGAGCGGGACAGGGGGCAACTAATGAAAAACTGTTTTTT.